This T cell receptor beta chain was captured in a study of post-analysis software for immune sequencing data. Study results and limitations: Roughly five TRBV segments appeared more often in patients than in controls, and TRBV5-6, TRBV5-1 and TRBV20-1 were among these.

This clonotype was found a few times. Its target is not known. Sequencing libraries made from TCR beta cDNA carried unique molecular identifiers. MiXCR, applied by TCRdb to the PCR reads, yields one record per CDR3 protein. Here the sample spans some 450,000 distinct CDR3 sequences, roughly 45% being singletons. Deletions cut 0 bases from V and 7 bases from J, with 12 bases between. Looked up from germline, CDR1 is SQVTM and CDR2 is ANQGSEA. The length of the CDR3 is 13 residues. The sample consisted of blood. This chain connects TRBV29-1 to TRBJ1-2, with D maybe TRBD1 (5 bases). This sequence originates from a girl aged 5 to 17 with multiple sclerosis. As DNA, the CDR3 is TGCAGCGTTGAAGATCAGGGAGTTGCTGGCTACACCTTC. Amino acids: CSVEDQGVAGYTF.